Listed below are T cell receptor beta chains from one sample, sequenced in a study of blood T cell repertoires in COVID-19. Clones were sequenced by immunoSEQ multiplex PCR, and TCRdb holds only the in-frame ones, with some missing. The data contain approximately 250,000 clones, 75% to 85% of them seen just once; the ten biggest clones take up roughly 4.6%. The sequenced sample was peripheral blood. The receptors here all came from a man in his forties or fifties with COVID-19, enrolled during active disease. The CDR3 runs from the conserved cysteine through the conserved F or W. The order of the fields is clone size, D gene, V gene, J gene, CDR3 DNA, CDR3 protein. D genes are given only for firm matches. Only part of the rows carry a size: once, few, many, or a class if the clone is expanded.

once,TRBD2,TRBV2,TRBJ2-1,TGTGCCAGCCTGACTAGCGGCTACAATGAGCAGTTCTTC,CASLTSGYNEQFF
.,TRBD1,TRBV6-6,TRBJ2-1,TGTGCCAGCAGCGGTATGGACAGGGCGCGGGAGTTCTTC,CASSGMDRAREFF
.,.,TRBV28,TRBJ1-1,TGTGCCAGCAGTTTATATATGGAAGCTTTCTTT,CASSLYMEAFF
.,TRBD2,TRBV11-2,TRBJ2-5,TGTGCCAGCAGGACTAGTTTCGGACTAGCGGGGGAAGAGACCCAGTACTTC,CASRTSFGLAGEETQYF
.,.,TRBV4-3,TRBJ2-7,TGCGCCAGCAGCCAAGATAGGGGCAGAGATTACGAGCAGTACTTC,CASSQDRGRDYEQYF
once,TRBD1,TRBV5-1,TRBJ2-3,TGCGCCAGCAGCTTCAGAGGGGGCGGCACAGATACGCAGTATTTT,CASSFRGGGTDTQYF
.,TRBD1,TRBV12-3/TRBV12-4,TRBJ1-2,TGTGCCAGCAGTGCCGGGACAGGACCCGGCTACACCTTC,CASSAGTGPGYTF
.,.,TRBV9,TRBJ2-2,TGTGCCAGCAGCGTAGAAGGGGGTACCAGGGAGCTGTTTTTT,CASSVEGGTRELFF
.,.,TRBV27,TRBJ1-6,TGTGCCAGCAGCCAGGGGAGCATCATCCCCCTCCACTTT,CASSQGSIIPLHF
.,.,TRBV3-1/TRBV3-2,TRBJ1-4,TGTGCCAGCAGCCAAGGGACAGCAAGTAATGAAAAACTGTTTTTT,CASSQGTASNEKLFF
.,TRBD2,TRBV27,TRBJ2-7,TGTGCCAGCAGTCCGGGGGGGGGCCTCTACGAGCAGTACTTC,CASSPGGGLYEQYF
.,.,TRBV3-1/TRBV3-2,TRBJ1-2,TGTGCCAGCAGCCAGGCTAACAGGGTAGACTATGGCTACACCTTC,CASSQANRVDYGYTF
.,TRBD1,TRBV6-2/TRBV6-3,TRBJ1-1,TGTGCCAGCAGTTACTCTCCGGGACAGCTGCGCCGGGGCGCTGAAGCTTTCTTT,CASSYSPGQLRRGAEAFF
.,TRBD2,TRBV19,TRBJ2-1,TGTGCCAGTAGTTCGGGACTAGCGGGGGCATCCTACAATGAGCAGTTCTTC,CASSSGLAGASYNEQFF
.,TRBD2,TRBV3-1/TRBV3-2,TRBJ2-5,TGTGCCAGCAGCCACCGACTAGCGGGGGGGCCTAGGGAGACCCAGTACTTC,CASSHRLAGGPRETQYF
.,.,TRBV3-1/TRBV3-2,TRBJ1-4,TGTGCCAGCAGCCAAGATGGCGGGTTAGGGGAAAAACTGTTTTTT,CASSQDGGLGEKLFF
.,TRBD2,TRBV6-2/TRBV6-3,TRBJ2-1,TGTGCCAGCAGTTCGGGACTAGCGGGGGGCGAGAATTACGATGAGCAGTTCTTC,CASSSGLAGGENYDEQFF
.,.,TRBV7-6,TRBJ1-1,TGTGCCAGCAGCCCCGGGACAAGGGCTTTCTTT,CASSPGTRAFF
once,TRBD1,TRBV3-1/TRBV3-2,TRBJ1-1,TGTGCCAGCAGCCAAGGGACAGGGAACACTGAAGCTTTCTTT,CASSQGTGNTEAFF
.,.,TRBV4-2,TRBJ2-7,TGTGCCAGCAGCCAAGAACAGACCTACGAGCAGTACTTC,CASSQEQTYEQYF
.,.,TRBV25-1,TRBJ1-1,TGTGCCGGAAAAGGGGGTGGTATTTCTGAAGCTTTCTTT,CAGKGGGISEAFF
.,.,TRBV19,TRBJ1-1,TGTGCCAGTATAAGACAGCCGAACACTGAAGCTTTCTTT,CASIRQPNTEAFF
.,TRBD2,TRBV11-2,TRBJ2-3,TGTGCCAGCTCCGGGAGGGGCGCCTCCTTTGACACAGATACGCAGTATTTT,CASSGRGASFDTDTQYF
.,.,TRBV7-2,TRBJ2-2,TGTGCCAGCAGCTTCACAATTGGGCTCAACACCGGGGAGCTGTTTTTT,CASSFTIGLNTGELFF
.,TRBD2,TRBV5-1,TRBJ2-1,TGCGCCAGCAGCCGCCCTAGCGGGGGTAACAATGAGCAGTTCTTC,CASSRPSGGNNEQFF
.,.,TRBV3-1/TRBV3-2,TRBJ1-2,TGTGCCAGCAGCCAAGCTTTGAGTTTGACCTTC,CASSQALSLTF
once,.,TRBV5-1,TRBJ2-5,TGCGCCAGCAGCTTGGGGCCGGGACTTCAAGAGACCCAGTACTTC,CASSLGPGLQETQYF
.,TRBD2,TRBV28,TRBJ2-3,TGTGCCAGCAGTCCCTCCCTAGCGGGGGGACGGACGCAGTATTTT,CASSPSLAGGRTQYF
few,TRBD1,TRBV19,TRBJ1-5,TGTGCCAGTAGGTTCGGGACAGACTATAGCAATCAGCCCCAGCATTTT,CASRFGTDYSNQPQHF
.,TRBD1,TRBV3-1/TRBV3-2,TRBJ1-2,TGTGCCAGCAGCCTGGGACAGCTCTATGGCTACACCTTC,CASSLGQLYGYTF
.,.,TRBV4-2,TRBJ1-3,TGTGCCAGCAGCCATCAGGCAGAGCGAAACACCATATATTTT,CASSHQAERNTIYF
.,.,TRBV2,TRBJ1-5,TGTGCCAGCAAGCTACAGGGAGTCAATCAGCCCCAGCATTTT,CASKLQGVNQPQHF
.,TRBD1,TRBV7-2,TRBJ2-7,TGTGCCAGCAGCTTTCGGACAGGGTCCCACGAGCAGTACTTC,CASSFRTGSHEQYF
.,.,TRBV19,TRBJ1-5,TGTGCCAGTAGTATGGCAGACTATAGCAATCAGCCCCAGCATTTT,CASSMADYSNQPQHF
.,.,TRBV27,TRBJ2-3,TGTGCCAGCAGTCCCCTAGCTTTCACAGATACGCAGTATTTT,CASSPLAFTDTQYF
.,TRBD2,TRBV7-2,TRBJ2-7,TGTGCCAGCAGCTTACCGGCTAGCGGGGTGAACGAGCAGTACTTC,CASSLPASGVNEQYF
.,.,TRBV7-9,TRBJ2-7,TGTGCCAGCAGCTTAGGACAGGATGCCCTCTACGAGCAGTACTTC,CASSLGQDALYEQYF
few,TRBD2,TRBV7-9,TRBJ2-5,TGTGCCAGCAGCTCAGGGACTAGCGGGGGGGCCGGTAAGACCCAGTACTTC,CASSSGTSGGAGKTQYF
.,.,TRBV9,TRBJ1-1,TGTGCCAGCAGCCCCGGAGCAGACCTTTTGATGGGCACTGAAGCTTTCTTT,CASSPGADLLMGTEAFF